The sequence of this T cell receptor (beta chain) was determined in a study of T cells expressing NK-cell markers. The wider study: CD3+CD56+NKG2C+, CD3+CD56+NKG2C- and CD3+CD56-NKG2C+ T cells, once sorted, supplied the TCR beta repertoires.

General study findings and limits: Once again these clonotypes came out on top in the CD3+CD56-NKG2C+ fraction of a few donors. It was still unclear whether expanded NKG2C+ T cell clones were HCMV specific.

Synthesis of TCR beta cDNA relied on 5'RACE template switching carrying UMIs. TCRdb reanalyzed the 5' RACE reads, giving one entry per CDR3 protein sequence and no DNA. This table holds 200,000 to 300,000 distinct CDR3 sequences. In regard to this clonotype: Its antigen is currently unknown.

The sequence was obtained from a woman between 18 and 75 years old in good health. The source material was blood T cells: a sorted CD56 or NKG2C T cell subset, CD4+ or CD8+ T cells, or bulk PBMC T cells (not recorded which).

CDR3 sequence reads: CSARDRGTDFLNTEAFF. The rearrangement uses TRBV20-1 and TRBJ1-1; TCRdb reports TRBD1, a call that lacks DNA to check it against. In germline, CDR1 is DFQATT, CDR2 SNEGSKA (reference sequence). This CDR3 comprises 17 residues.